These 11 T cell receptor beta chains were sequenced from one sample in a study of T cell responses to AZD1222 COVID-19 vaccine listed by TCRdb under 2021. The sample's time point label, in plain terms: baseline before first vaccination. The library was built by means of the immunoSEQ multiplex PCR assay. The table was pulled from immuneACCESS by TCRdb, which kept in-frame rearrangements only. Such tables lose some clones; where checked, under half of the loss comes from unresolved V genes, and the rest has no known cause. Within this sample are 99,000 or so clones, with 75% to 90% of them counted one time only. Less than 9.5% of the sample rests with the top ten. The source was peripheral blood, collected on day 0 of AZD1222 vaccination. The source is an adult in good health.

V is TRBV6-6 and J is TRBJ2-1, with 14 positions matching TRBD2. V lost 5 bases to trimming and J lost 3 bases; unmatched junction nucleotides: 9. Germline CDR1 MNHNY, CDR2 SVGAGI (reference sequence). The CDR3 is 18 residues long. The CDR3 protein is CASSLGLAGGNIYNEQFF. CDR3 in DNA: TGTGCCAGCAGTCTAGGACTAGCGGGAGGTAACATCTACAATGAGCAGTTCTTC.

The chain combines TRBV21-1 with TRBJ2-5; TRBD1 is taken as the D call from the table, unchecked against the DNA. TRBV21-1 is marked as a pseudogene. The CDR3 totals 14 residues. The CDR3 region is CASSKGDSQETQYF. The CDR3 DNA sequence: TGTGCCAGCAGCAAAGGGGACAGCCAAGAGACCCAGTACTTC.

The genes are TRBV11-2 and TRBJ2-2; D possibly corresponds to TRBD1 (7 bases). The CDR3 contains 15 residues. V was cut by 4 bases and J by 2 bases, with 11 bases left in between. Germline assignment: CDR1 SGHAT and CDR2 FQNNGV. CDR3 DNA sequence: TGTGCCAGCAGCTCTCAGGGGGGAAACACCGGGGAGCTGTTTTTT. The encoded protein is CASSSQGGNTGELFF.

The chain combines TRBV6-2 or TRBV6-3 with TRBJ2-7; the D gene is possibly TRBD1 (5 bases). The CDR3 has 14 residues. The V end lost 5 bases, the J end lost 3 bases, and 14 bases lay between the germline ends. In germline, CDR1 is MNHEY, CDR2 SVGEGT. The CDR3 DNA reads as TGTGCCAGCAGTGCCCCCGTAGGGGTCTACGAGCAGTACTTC. Translation gives CASSAPVGVYEQYF.

V is TRBV7-2 and J is TRBJ2-3, with 11 bases lining up with TRBD2. This CDR3 has 18 residues. Trimming removed 2 bases from V and 0 bases from J; junction bases left unmatched: 7. Per germline, CDR1 SGHTA and CDR2 FQGNSA. CDR3 DNA sequence: TGTGCCAGCAGCTTACCGGGACTAGCGGCCAGTAGCACAGATACGCAGTATTTT. The encoded protein is CASSLPGLAASSTDTQYF.

V and J are TRBV9 and TRBJ2-3; D may be TRBD1 (6 bases). The CDR3 is 15 amino acids. The germline V and J ends were trimmed by 4 bases and 4 bases, with 16 bases remaining between them. Germline loops: CDR1 SGDLS, CDR2 YYNGEE. For the CDR3, the DNA is TGTGCCAGCAGCCTGGACAGAAAGGGGGCAGATACGCAGTATTTT. This gives the protein CASSLDRKGADTQYF.

This rearrangement joins TRBV9 to TRBJ1-1; D remains ambiguous. Germline CDR1 reads SGDLS; CDR2 reads YYNGEE. The CDR3 totals 16 residues. Trimming took 3 bases from V and 0 from J, leaving 15 bases between them. This chain's CDR3 is CASSAHHAPMNTEAFF. The CDR3 coding sequence is TGTGCCAGCAGCGCCCACCATGCACCTATGAACACTGAAGCTTTCTTT.

The sample holds one count of this clone. The chain uses TRBV7-9 and TRBJ2-6; 9 bases fit TRBD1. The CDR3 is 19 residues long. The J segment lost 2 bases and the V segment lost 5 bases, leaving 13 bases of the junction unmatched. Germline V gene lookup returns CDR1 SEHNR and CDR2 FQNEAQ (reference sequence). CDR3 in amino acids: CASSANSGTGITGANVLTF. The CDR3 DNA reads as TGTGCCAGCAGCGCCAACTCGGGGACAGGGATCACTGGGGCCAACGTCCTGACTTTC.

The chain uses TRBV5-1 and TRBJ1-5; perhaps TRBD1 as D (5 bases). Trimming shortened V by 5 bases and J by 1 base, and 16 bases separated the two germline ends. The length of the CDR3 is 16 residues. CDR1 is SGHRS, CDR2 YFSETQ, per germline. The CDR3 sequence is CASREGPGGSNQPQHF. CDR3 bases: TGCGCCAGCAGAGAGGGACCTGGGGGAAGCAATCAGCCCCAGCATTTT.

This sequence joins TRBV9 and TRBJ2-2; D call uncertain. Germline-derived CDR1 and CDR2 are SGDLS and YYNGEE. There are 15 residues in the CDR3. V lost 4 bases and J lost 4, with 14 bases in between. This CDR3 is CASSPEGRGTGELFF. The CDR3 nucleotides are TGTGCCAGCAGCCCCGAAGGGCGCGGCACCGGGGAGCTGTTTTTT.

This clone was seen only once. The chain uses TRBV6-2 or TRBV6-3 and TRBJ2-1; 13 bases are a match to TRBD2. CDR1 MNHEY and CDR2 SVGEGT come from the germline V gene. The CDR3 spans 15 residues. V shed 4 bases, J shed 12 bases, and the junction held 9 bases outside the gene matches. CDR3 in DNA: TGTGCCAGCAGTTCTCAGACTAGCGGGAGGTCCCCGCAGTTCTTC. Residues: CASSSQTSGRSPQFF.